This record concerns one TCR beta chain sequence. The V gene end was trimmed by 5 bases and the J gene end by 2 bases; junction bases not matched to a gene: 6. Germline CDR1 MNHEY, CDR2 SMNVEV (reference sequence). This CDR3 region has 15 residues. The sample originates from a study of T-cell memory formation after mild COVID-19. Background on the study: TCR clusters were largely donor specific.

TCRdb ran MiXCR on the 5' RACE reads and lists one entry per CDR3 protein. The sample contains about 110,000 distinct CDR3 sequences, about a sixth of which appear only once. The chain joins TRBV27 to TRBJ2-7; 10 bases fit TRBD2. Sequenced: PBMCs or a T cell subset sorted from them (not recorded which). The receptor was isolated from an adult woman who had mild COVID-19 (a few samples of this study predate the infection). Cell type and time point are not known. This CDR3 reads CASSRLLAGTYEQYF. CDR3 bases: TGTGCCAGCAGTCGCCTACTAGCGGGAACCTACGAGCAGTACTTC.